This entry lists 20 T cell receptor beta chains sequenced from one sample in a study of shared clonotypes between healthy human individuals. The protocol was immunoSEQ multiplex PCR, while the TCRdb copy is restricted to in-frame clones and leaves out a portion. The sample contains 2 million to 2.5 million clones, approximately 93% of which appear only once. The sequenced material came from naive CD4+ T cells from PBMCs. Sample subset: CD45RA+ positively selected. Receptors were obtained from a young man in good health. Some clones in this sample may be carry-over from other donors' samples.

This clone was picked up one time. The chain employs TRBV2 and TRBJ1-5; possible D gene TRBD1, 6 bases. The V end lost 2 bases, the J end lost 3 bases, and 17 bases lay between the germline ends. Germline loops: CDR1 SNHLY, CDR2 FYNNEI. The CDR3 is 17 residues long. The CDR3 sequence: CASSEQINGGHNQPQHF. The CDR3 nucleotides read TGTGCCAGCAGTGAACAAATCAACGGGGGACACAATCAGCCCCAGCATTTT.

The chain carries TRBV9 and TRBJ2-5, with 8 bases matching TRBD1. J lost 3 bases, V lost 4 bases, and 11 bases had no gene match. This CDR3 has 16 amino acids. Germline CDR1 reads SGDLS; CDR2 reads YYNGEE. CDR3 region: CASSLGQGSGEETQYF. The CDR3 region has the DNA TGTGCCAGCAGCCTCGGACAGGGTAGTGGGGAAGAGACCCAGTACTTC.

This chain joins TRBV2 and TRBJ1-4; D remains ambiguous. Germline V gene data show CDR1 as SNHLY and CDR2 as FYNNEI. Trimming removed 7 bases at V and 0 bases at J, with 15 bases between. The CDR3 spans 16 residues. The CDR3 reads CASKFYTVATNEKLFF. CDR3 coding DNA: TGTGCCAGCAAATTCTACACAGTTGCAACTAATGAAAAACTGTTTTTT.

V and J are TRBV10-3 and TRBJ2-1; possible D gene TRBD2, 7 bases. V lost 6 bases and J 7 bases, leaving 19 bases between the germline ends. Germline loops: CDR1 ENHRY, CDR2 SYGVKD. The CDR3 has 15 residues. CDR3 nucleotides: TGTGCCATCAGCCCTGGGGGGGCGGGGGTAAATGAGCAGTTCTTC. This gives the protein CAISPGGAGVNEQFF.

Turning to this clone: Other DNA sequences of this sample code for an identical CDR3. V is TRBV18 and J is TRBJ1-1; a possible D gene is TRBD1 (5 bases). CDR3 length: 13 amino acids. Trimming took off 3 bases at V and 3 bases at J, with 8 bases between the two ends. CDR1 is KGHSH, CDR2 LQKENI, per germline. CDR3: CASSPGGDTEAFF. CDR3 DNA sequence: TGTGCCAGCTCACCGGGGGGTGACACTGAAGCTTTCTTT.

The chain employs TRBV2 and TRBJ2-2, with 10 bases matching TRBD2. J lost 6 bases, V lost 2 bases, and 6 bases had no gene match. CDR3 length: 16 amino acids. Germline values: CDR1 SNHLY, CDR2 FYNNEI. The CDR3 DNA reads TGTGCCAGCAGTGAACTAGCGGGAGTGGGCCCCGGGGAGCTGTTTTTT. It is translated as CASSELAGVGPGELFF.

The CDR3 DNA is TGTGCCAGCAGCCAAGAACCCCTGCCGGGACTAGCGGGACAACAGCAGTTCTTC. Translated, it gives CASSQEPLPGLAGQQQFF. The J gene is TRBJ2-1, the V gene TRBV4-2, with 13 bases matching TRBD2. CDR1 and CDR2 from the germline V gene are LGHNA and YNFKEQ. V was clipped by 0 bases and J by 11 bases; unmatched bases: 13. CDR3 length equals 18 residues.

This rearrangement joins TRBV7-3 to TRBJ2-1; TRBD2 aligns across 7 bases. Unmatched junction bases numbered 6, after V lost 4 bases and J lost 9 bases. The CDR3 totals 13 residues. CDR1 and CDR2 from the germline V gene are SGHTA and FQGTGA. CDR3 sequence (DNA): TGTGCCAGCAGCTCGAGACTAGCAGGTGAGCAGTTCTTC. Its protein is CASSSRLAGEQFF.

The CDR3 loop reads CSVQRGQGETQYF. In DNA, the CDR3 is TGCAGCGTCCAAAGGGGGCAGGGGGAGACCCAGTACTTC. The V and J genes are TRBV29-1 and TRBJ2-5; TRBD1 agrees at 7 bases. There are 13 residues in the CDR3. Per germline, CDR1 SQVTM and CDR2 ANQGSEA. V dropped 6 bases and J dropped 5; count of bases not matched to a gene: 9.

V is TRBV7-2 and J is TRBJ2-2, with 7 bases identical to TRBD1. V lost 5 bases, J lost 6 bases, and 6 bases stayed unmatched. The germline V gene encodes CDR1 SGHTA and CDR2 FQGNSA. The CDR3 covers 14 residues. The CDR3 is CASSTKTGAGELFF. DNA for the CDR3: TGTGCCAGCAGCACGAAAACAGGGGCCGGGGAGCTGTTTTTT.

V is TRBV5-3 and J is TRBJ2-5; 12 bases align to TRBD2. TRBV5-3 is an ORF; its function is uncertain. The J segment lost 1 base and the V segment lost 1 base, leaving 5 bases of the junction unmatched. The CDR3 length is 17 residues. For the CDR3, the DNA is TGTGCCAGAAGCTTGTTGACTAGCGGGAGTTTCCAAGAGACCCAGTACTTC. It translates to CARSLLTSGSFQETQYF.

Regarding this clone: The same CDR3 is also encoded by other DNA sequences in this sample. The chain carries TRBV5-6 and TRBJ2-7, with unresolved D. The length of the CDR3 is 11 residues. V lost 4 bases and J lost 3, with 5 bases in between. From germline, CDR1 is SGHDT and CDR2 YYEEEE. CDR3 in DNA: TGTGCCAGCAGCCGAAACTACGAGCAGTACTTC. It is translated as CASSRNYEQYF. Based on the CDR3 plus reference TRBV5-6 and TRBJ2-7, the full variable domain is DAGVTQSPTHLIKTRGQQVTLRCSPKSGHDTVSWYQQALGQGPQFIFQYYEEEERQRGNFPDRFSGHQFPNYSSELNVNALLLGDSALYLCASSRNYEQYFGPGTRLTVT.

This clone was detected only once. The genes are TRBV28 and TRBJ1-4; 7 bases map to TRBD1. Losses at the gene ends were 6 bases for V and 6 bases for J; bases not matched to a gene: 10. Germline V gives CDR1 MDHEN, CDR2 SYDVKM. The CDR3 sequence is 15 residues long. CDR3 amino acids: CASSREGTADEKLFF. CDR3 nucleotides: TGTGCCAGCAGCCGAGAGGGGACAGCCGATGAAAAACTGTTTTTT.

The CDR3 DNA reads as TGTGCCAGCAGCTTATTCAGCTCCTACAATGAGCAGTTCTTC. This codes for CASSLFSSYNEQFF. The chain recombines TRBV7-2 with TRBJ2-1; no clear D gene. Between the trimmed V and J ends, which lost 2 bases and 0 bases, there was a span of 5 bases. The CDR3 is 14 amino acids. Germline V gives CDR1 SGHTA, CDR2 FQGNSA. Together with reference TRBV7-2 and TRBJ2-1, the CDR3 gives the full variable domain: GAGVSQSPSNKVTEKGKDVELRCDPISGHTALYWYRQSLGQGLEFLIYFQGNSAPDKSGLPSDRFSAERTGGSVSTLTIQRTQQEDSAVYLCASSLFSSYNEQFFGPGTRLTVL.

This clone has just one count. The chain combines TRBV30 with TRBJ2-1, with TRBD2 matching 11 bases. The CDR3 is 13 amino acids. The germline V gene encodes CDR1 GTSNPN and CDR2 SVGIG (reference sequence). Unmatched junction bases numbered 7, after V lost 8 bases and J lost 7 bases. The CDR3 coding sequence is TGTGCCGGTAGCGGGAGGGCGGCAAATGAGCAGTTCTTC. This gives the protein CAGSGRAANEQFF.

This chain links TRBV19 with TRBJ2-5; either TRBD1 or TRBD2 may supply D (5 bases each). The V gene lost 8 bases and the J gene lost 7 bases, with 17 bases spanning the gap. The CDR3 consists of 13 residues. The germline CDR1 and CDR2 sequences are LNHDA and SQIVND (reference sequence). CDR3 DNA sequence: TGTGCCAGTCGGGTCGCAGGGACCCGGACCCAGTACTTC. This encodes CASRVAGTRTQYF.

The chain uses TRBV5-1 and TRBJ1-4; D may be TRBD1 (5 bases). The CDR3 is 14 amino acids. Germline V gene data show CDR1 as SGHRS and CDR2 as YFSETQ. V was clipped by 4 bases and J by 9 bases, with 16 bases between them. CDR3 DNA sequence: TGCGCCAGCAGCCCCGGGGGGGTTATGCAAAAACTGTTTTTT. Protein: CASSPGGVMQKLFF.

The rearrangement uses TRBV27 and TRBJ1-4; D is undetermined. This CDR3 spans 15 amino acids. Germline lookup yields CDR1 MNHEY and CDR2 SMNVEV (reference sequence). Trimming removed 5 bases from V and 0 bases from J, with 10 bases in between. CDR3 amino acids: CASSAYSATNEKLFF. CDR3 coding DNA: TGTGCCAGCAGTGCCTACAGTGCAACTAATGAAAAACTGTTTTTT.

The chain combines TRBV28 with TRBJ1-2, with 9 bases fitting TRBD1. V gave up 6 bases and J gave up 8 bases; unmatched junction bases: 16. Germline V gene sequence: CDR1 MDHEN, CDR2 SYDVKM. The CDR3 has 16 residues. CDR3: CASSRFRDRAREGYTF. CDR3 DNA sequence: TGTGCCAGCAGCCGATTCCGGGACAGGGCTCGGGAGGGCTACACCTTC.

The chain has TRBV10-3 and TRBJ2-1; possibly TRBD2 for D (7 bases). Germline CDR1 reads ENHRY; CDR2 reads SYGVKD. CDR3 length: 14 amino acids. Trimming removed 6 bases at V and 5 bases at J, with 14 bases between. The CDR3 DNA sequence: TGTGCCATCAGGGGGGGGACAATAGACAATGAGCAGTTCTTC. This gives the protein CAIRGGTIDNEQFF.